Each of the 27 T cell receptor beta chains below was sequenced from the same sample in a study of early T cells in non-severe SARS-CoV-2 infection. TCRdb analysed the 5' RACE reads with MiXCR anew, one entry per CDR3 protein. The repertoire holds 40,000 to 65,000 distinct CDR3 sequences, with roughly 8% as singletons. The source material was whole blood. The receptors shown here come from an adult who was a healthcare worker with PCR-confirmed SARS-CoV-2 infection or an uninfected control (not recorded which).

In this sample, this clonotype turned up a few times. The V gene is TRBV11-2, the J gene TRBJ2-5, with D tentatively TRBD1 (6 bases). CDR3 length: 14 residues. V was shortened by 5 bases and J by 0 bases, with 10 bases between the two germline ends. CDR1 is SGHAT, CDR2 FQNNGV, per germline. The CDR3 nucleotides read TGTGCCAGCAGCATCCAGGGGTACCAAGAGACCCAGTACTTC. Protein: CASSIQGYQETQYF.

This clonotype is labeled medium-sized. The chain couples TRBV29-1 to TRBJ2-1, with TRBD2 matching over 7 bases. Germline V gene lookup returns CDR1 SQVTM and CDR2 ANQGSEA. J gave up 6 bases and V 8 bases, and 10 bases lay outside the gene matches. CDR3 length: 13 amino acids. The CDR3 is CSSERGSGNEQFF. The CDR3 nucleotides read TGCAGCTCTGAGCGCGGGAGTGGCAATGAGCAGTTCTTC.

This clonotype was picked up many times. The rearrangement uses TRBV30 and TRBJ2-7; D is unresolved. CDR3 length: 13 amino acids. The germline V gene encodes CDR1 GTSNPN and CDR2 SVGIG (reference sequence). Trimming stripped 8 bases from V and 2 bases from J, with 16 bases between. CDR3 amino acids: CAGARNRAYEQYF. CDR3 nucleotides: TGTGCCGGAGCGAGGAATCGGGCCTACGAGCAGTACTTC.

By sample share, this clonotype is medium-sized. The V and J genes are TRBV12-3 or TRBV12-4 and TRBJ1-5, with 10 bases lining up with TRBD1. The CDR3 is 16 residues long. The J segment lost 4 bases and the V segment lost 5 bases, leaving 8 bases of the junction unmatched. This CDR3 reads CASSQRTGGVNQPQHF. In nucleotides, the CDR3 is TGTGCCAGCAGTCAAAGGACAGGGGGAGTTAATCAGCCCCAGCATTTT.

This clonotype showed up just a few times. The gene calls are TRBV12-3 or TRBV12-4 and TRBJ2-7; 8 positions agree with TRBD2. The CDR3 consists of 16 residues. Trimming cost V 10 bases and J 2 bases; bases outside gene matches: 16. Written as DNA, the CDR3 is TGTGCCACAGACTCACCGGGGGGGAGAGATCCCTACGAGCAGTACTTC. Its translation: CATDSPGGRDPYEQYF.

There are many counts of this clonotype. The rearrangement links TRBV4-3 to TRBJ2-5; 9 bases match TRBD2. Germline CDR1 is LGHNA and CDR2 is YSLEER. J was trimmed by 6 bases and V by 0 bases; bases with no gene match: 8. The CDR3 loop spans 16 amino acids. CDR3 sequence: CASSQDRASGMKTQYF. The CDR3, as DNA: TGCGCCAGCAGCCAAGATAGGGCTAGCGGGATGAAGACCCAGTACTTC.

The gene calls are TRBV20-1 and TRBJ2-3, with D hard to call. The CDR3 totals 12 residues. Germline V gene sequence: CDR1 DFQATT, CDR2 SNEGSKA (reference sequence). Trimming stripped 0 bases from V and 4 bases from J, with 5 bases between. The chain's CDR3 is CSARDRADTQYF. The CDR3 DNA follows: TGCAGTGCTAGAGATAGGGCAGATACGCAGTATTTT.

In its sample, this clonotype was seen many times. The chain carries TRBV20-1 and TRBJ2-6, with a possible D match to TRBD1 (6 bases). V lost 5 bases and J lost 0, with 8 bases in between. The CDR3 runs to 14 residues. CDR1 is DFQATT and CDR2 is SNEGSKA in the germline V gene (reference sequence). The CDR3 spells CSAGGSSGANVLTF. DNA of the CDR3: TGCAGTGCTGGGGGCAGCTCTGGGGCCAACGTCCTGACTTTC.

This clonotype was detected only a few times. A read error may account for a junction end that differs from germline. This sequence joins TRBV6-5 and TRBJ2-7; a possible D gene is TRBD1 (5 bases). CDR3 length: 16 residues. The germline gives CDR1 MNHEY, CDR2 SVGAGI. DNA for the CDR3: TGTGCCAGCAGTTCCCAGGCGGCAGGGATTGTCGACGAGCAGAACTTC. Amino acid sequence: CASSSQAAGIVDEQNF.

By frequency in the sample, this clonotype is medium-sized. The gene calls are TRBV11-2 and TRBJ2-3; maybe TRBD2 (6 bases). This CDR3 region has 15 residues. Germline loops: CDR1 SGHAT, CDR2 FQNNGV. Deletions cut 7 bases from V and 4 bases from J, with 18 bases between. CDR3 residues: CASTQLATRPDTQYF. The CDR3 DNA follows: TGTGCCAGCACCCAACTAGCTACCCGGCCAGATACGCAGTATTTT.

A few counts support this clonotype. The CDR3 protein is CASSSSGTGKQYF. The CDR3 DNA is TGTGCCAGCAGCTCCTCCGGGACAGGGAAGCAGTACTTC. This chain joins TRBV9 and TRBJ2-7; 9 bases line up with TRBD1. In germline, CDR1 is SGDLS, CDR2 YYNGEE. The CDR3 runs to 13 residues. Unmatched junction bases numbered 7, after V lost 4 bases and J lost 8 bases.

This clonotype has more than one count but fewer than ten. This chain uses TRBV4-1 with TRBJ2-3; D gene ambiguous. Trimming pared 0 bases from V and 0 bases from J, leaving 7 bases between. The germline gives CDR1 MGHRA, CDR2 YSYEKL. The CDR3 contains 15 residues. The CDR3: CASSQESMSTDTQYF. For the CDR3, the DNA is TGCGCCAGCAGCCAAGAGAGCATGAGCACAGATACGCAGTATTTT.

The chain combines TRBV14 with TRBJ2-3; possible D gene TRBD2, 6 bases. The CDR3 runs 13 residues. Germline values: CDR1 SGHDN, CDR2 FVKESK. V was cut by 4 bases and J by 2 bases, with 7 bases left in between. The CDR3, as DNA: TGTGCCAGCAGCCGGGACTTCACAGATACGCAGTATTTT. It specifies CASSRDFTDTQYF. Filled out from reference TRBV14 and TRBJ2-3, the complete variable domain reads EAGVTQFPSHSVIEKGQTVTLRCDPISGHDNLYWYRRVMGKEIKFLLHFVKESKQDESGMPNNRFLAERTGGTYSTLKVQPAELEDSGVYFCASSRDFTDTQYFGPGTRLTVL.

In this sample, this clonotype is medium-sized (0.01 to 0.1%). This chain uses TRBV5-1 with TRBJ2-7, with no clear D. This CDR3 comprises 13 residues. Germline CDR1 is SGHRS and CDR2 is YFSETQ. Trimming took off 0 bases at V and 3 bases at J, with 7 bases between the two ends. In nucleotides, the CDR3 is TGCGCCAGCAGCTTGGGGCAGAGCTACGAGCAGTACTTC. As protein: CASSLGQSYEQYF.

This clonotype has just a few counts. A much bigger clone sits one base away, suggesting this may be a read error. The chain employs TRBV9 and TRBJ2-7; unclear D gene. V shed 4 bases and J shed 0 bases, with 8 bases lying between them. This CDR3 is built from 13 residues. Germline CDR1 SGDLS, CDR2 YYNGEE. CDR3 DNA sequence: TGTGCCAGCAGCCCCCGGAGCTCCTACGAGCAGTACTTC. The encoded protein is CASSPRSSYEQYF.

This clonotype was counted a few times. CDR3 bases: TGCGCCAGCAGCCTGGGGACTCGTGCTAGCACAGATACGCAGTATTTT. This sequence encodes CASSLGTRASTDTQYF. The chain combines TRBV4-1 with TRBJ2-3; TRBD2 might be the D (6 bases). The CDR3 is made up of 16 amino acids. Between the trimmed V and J ends, which lost 4 bases and 0 bases, there was a span of 14 bases. In germline, CDR1 is MGHRA, CDR2 YSYEKL.

The chain combines TRBV7-2 with TRBJ2-1; 10 bases fit TRBD1. This CDR3 is 21 amino acids long. From germline, CDR1 is SGHTA and CDR2 FQGNSA. V was clipped by 2 bases and J by 0 bases; unmatched bases: 16. The CDR3 spells CASSLPRQGALAPSSYNEQFF. CDR3 sequence (DNA): TGTGCCAGCAGCTTACCGAGACAGGGGGCCCTAGCGCCGAGCTCCTACAATGAGCAGTTCTTC.

This clonotype was observed a few times. V gene TRBV12-3 or TRBV12-4 combines with J gene TRBJ2-7; possible D gene TRBD1, 5 bases. The CDR3 sequence is 15 residues long. The germline V and J ends were trimmed by 2 bases and 5 bases, with 16 bases remaining between them. CDR3 in amino acids: CASSLQGGIPHEQYF. As DNA, the CDR3 is TGTGCCAGCAGTTTACAGGGTGGGATTCCGCACGAGCAGTACTTC.

This clonotype was counted many times. The chain joins TRBV11-2 to TRBJ2-7; D is ambiguous. Between the trimmed V and J ends, which lost 3 bases and 4 bases, there was a span of 16 bases. Germline CDR1 and CDR2: SGHAT and FQNNGV. This CDR3 has 15 residues. The CDR3 bases are TGTGCCAGCAGCTTGAATCTAGTCTCTAGGTACGAGCAGTACTTC. Translating gives CASSLNLVSRYEQYF.

This clonotype was seen repeatedly, ten times or more. This sequence joins TRBV11-3 and TRBJ1-1; D uncertain. V was pared by 5 bases and J by 0 bases, with 4 bases between. Germline assignment: CDR1 SGHNT and CDR2 YENEEA. The CDR3 extends over 12 amino acids. CDR3 nucleotides: TGTGCCAGCAGCGGCATGAACACTGAAGCTTTCTTT. This sequence encodes CASSGMNTEAFF.

The chain carries TRBV6-5 and TRBJ2-7, with TRBD2 matching 12 bases. The ends lost 5 bases at V and 2 bases at J; junction bases unmatched: 4. Germline-derived CDR1 and CDR2 are MNHEY and SVGAGI. This CDR3 region has 15 residues. The CDR3 loop is CASSTPSGGAYEQYF. For the CDR3, the DNA is TGTGCCAGCAGTACCCCTAGCGGGGGGGCCTACGAGCAGTACTTC.

This clonotype was counted between two and nine times. The chain links TRBV6-1 to TRBJ1-5; 7 bases map to TRBD1. Losses at the gene ends were 5 bases for V and 2 bases for J; bases not matched to a gene: 6. In germline, CDR1 is MNHNS, CDR2 SASEGT. CDR3 size: 15 residues. This chain's CDR3 is CASSNSGGGNQPQHF. CDR3 bases: TGTGCCAGCAGTAATTCAGGGGGGGGCAATCAGCCCCAGCATTTT.

This clonotype was seen only a few times. The chain combines TRBV6-6 with TRBJ1-1, with D hard to call. The CDR3 length is 13 residues. Trimming stripped 7 bases from V and 6 bases from J, with 15 bases between. CDR1 and CDR2 from the germline V gene are MNHNY and SVGAGI (reference sequence). The CDR3 loop reads CASTPGLGAEAFF. The CDR3 DNA reads TGTGCCAGCACTCCAGGCCTGGGCGCTGAAGCTTTCTTT.

This clonotype has more than one count but fewer than ten. J is TRBJ1-5 and V is TRBV29-1; 7 nucleotides align to TRBD1. V lost 5 bases, J lost 2 bases, and 3 bases stayed unmatched. The CDR3 spans 13 residues. Per the germline V gene, CDR1 is SQVTM and CDR2 is ANQGSEA. The CDR3 nucleotides read TGCAGCGTTATAACAGGGGGCAATCAGCCCCAGCATTTT. It codes for CSVITGGNQPQHF.

V gene TRBV6-5 combines with J gene TRBJ2-3, with D perhaps matching TRBD1 or TRBD2 (5 bases each). V lost 5 bases, J lost 10 bases, and 25 bases lay in between. In germline, CDR1 is MNHEY, CDR2 SVGAGI. The length of the CDR3 is 16 residues. The CDR3 loop reads CASSTRKRGRPLSQYF. CDR3 coding DNA: TGTGCCAGCAGTACACGGAAGAGGGGCCGACCCCTTTCGCAGTATTTT.

This clonotype was recorded many times. The V gene is TRBV6-5, the J gene TRBJ2-1; D is perhaps TRBD2 (6 bases). Per germline, CDR1 MNHEY and CDR2 SVGAGI. The CDR3 has 16 amino acids. V was cut by 0 bases and J by 0 bases, with 9 bases left in between. The CDR3 here is CASSYSRGSSYNEQFF. The CDR3, as DNA: TGTGCCAGCAGTTACTCGCGGGGCAGCTCCTACAATGAGCAGTTCTTC.

This clonotype has a handful of counts. The chain has TRBV28 and TRBJ2-7, with 10 bases lining up with TRBD1. Germline V lookup: CDR1 MDHEN, CDR2 SYDVKM. Trimming at V came to 5 bases and at J to 5 bases, leaving 6 bases not matched to a gene. CDR3 length: 14 amino acids. CDR3 in amino acids: CASSPLGQGNEQYF. As DNA, the CDR3 is TGTGCCAGCAGTCCCCTGGGACAGGGGAACGAGCAGTACTTC.